Each of the 13 T cell receptor beta chains below was sequenced from the same sample in a study of early T cells in non-severe SARS-CoV-2 infection. TCRdb ran MiXCR on the 5' RACE reads and lists one entry per CDR3 protein. The data hold 35,000 to 45,000 distinct CDR3 sequences, with about 6% observed a single time. The source was whole blood, collected at baseline. All receptors derive from an adult who was a healthcare worker with PCR-confirmed SARS-CoV-2 infection or an uninfected control (not recorded which).

Concerning this clonotype: This may stem from a read error, because a much larger clone lies one nucleotide away. Because the CDR3 is missing its conserved closing phenylalanine or tryptophan, this is likely a read error. The genes are TRBV28 and TRBJ2-5, with D hard to call. Germline loops: CDR1 MDHEN, CDR2 SYDVKM. The V and J ends lost 5 bases and 2 bases respectively, with 18 bases between them. This CDR3 has 16 residues. CDR3 amino acids: CASSPALEEWQETQYS. CDR3 coding DNA: TGTGCCAGCAGTCCCGCCCTTGAGGAATGGCAAGAGACCCAGTACTCC.

This sequence joins TRBV7-2 and TRBJ2-7, with 11 nucleotides matching TRBD1. Germline CDR1 is SGHTA and CDR2 is FQGNSA. The CDR3 is 15 amino acids. After removal of 6 bases from V and 3 bases from J, the junction contained 7 bases not matched to a gene. The CDR3 DNA sequence: TGTGCCAGCAGTACCGACGGGACAGGGGGCTACGAGCAGTACTTC. Its translation: CASSTDGTGGYEQYF.

This clonotype was detected ten times or more. This chain uses TRBV6-5 with TRBJ1-5; D not resolved. CDR3 length: 13 residues. CDR1 and CDR2 from the germline V gene are MNHEY and SVGAGI. Trimming left V 8 bases short and J 3 bases short, with 11 bases between. The CDR3 coding sequence is TGTGCCAGCTCCCCCAGGCCCAATCAGCCCCAGCATTTT. It yields the protein CASSPRPNQPQHF.

In this sample, this clonotype turned up many times. The chain uses TRBV12-3 or TRBV12-4 and TRBJ1-2; D gene unclear. The CDR3 length is 14 residues. The V and J ends lost 3 bases and 4 bases respectively, with 12 bases between them. CDR3: CASSFGTLPYGYTF. The CDR3 DNA reads TGTGCCAGCAGTTTTGGAACCCTCCCCTATGGCTACACCTTC.

Ten or more counts support this clonotype. DNA for the CDR3: TGTGCCAGCAGCTTAGCGCCCCCCAGGAGCTCCTACGAGCAGTACTTC. Protein product: CASSLAPPRSSYEQYF. The rearrangement joins TRBV7-2 to TRBJ2-7; D gene uncertain. V lost 0 bases and J lost 0, with 12 bases in between. The germline gives CDR1 SGHTA, CDR2 FQGNSA. The CDR3 has 16 amino acids.

This clonotype was observed many times. The genes are TRBV10-2 and TRBJ2-1, with TRBD1 as a possible D gene (6 bases). V was shortened by 3 bases and J by 1 base, with 10 bases between the two germline ends. The CDR3 extends over 15 amino acids. Germline CDR1 and CDR2: WSHSY and SAAADI. CDR3 loop: CASSDGGQSYNEQFF. DNA for the CDR3: TGCGCCAGCAGTGATGGGGGCCAGTCCTACAATGAGCAGTTCTTC.

The gene calls are TRBV11-2 and TRBJ2-7; D not resolved. V was pared by 1 base and J by 3 bases, with 7 bases between. The CDR3 contains 13 residues. Germline V gene lookup returns CDR1 SGHAT and CDR2 FQNNGV. Here the CDR3 DNA reads TGTGCCAGCAGCTTAGGGCCCCTCTACGAGCAGTACTTC. Translating it yields CASSLGPLYEQYF.

This clonotype was found many times. The chain uses TRBV11-2 and TRBJ2-1; 16 bases are shared with TRBD2. V lost 8 bases, J lost 0 bases, and 10 bases stayed unmatched. The germline gives CDR1 SGHAT, CDR2 FQNNGV. The CDR3 is 19 residues long. CDR3 sequence: CASGAPGLAGGSSYNEQFF. The CDR3 DNA follows: TGTGCCAGCGGGGCCCCGGGACTAGCGGGGGGGAGCTCCTACAATGAGCAGTTCTTC.

This clonotype was found many times. This sequence joins TRBV6-5 and TRBJ2-7, with 10 nucleotides matching TRBD1. From germline, CDR1 is MNHEY and CDR2 SVGAGI. The CDR3 loop spans 14 amino acids. V dropped 5 bases and J dropped 9; count of bases not matched to a gene: 10. In DNA, the CDR3 is TGTGCCAGCAGTAACCGGGACAGGGGCAGTTCGCAGTACTTC. Residues: CASSNRDRGSSQYF.

The chain links TRBV5-6 to TRBJ2-3; perhaps TRBD2 as D (6 bases). With 1 base removed from V and 0 bases from J, the gap between germline ends came to 9 bases. This CDR3 comprises 15 residues. CDR1 is SGHDT, CDR2 YYEEEE, per germline. As DNA, the CDR3 is TGTGCCAGCAGCTTGATGGGGAGGAGCACAGATACGCAGTATTTT. Encoded protein: CASSLMGRSTDTQYF.

This clonotype was counted at least ten times. The chain recombines TRBV3-1 with TRBJ2-7, with D possibly TRBD2 on 6 matching bases. Germline loops: CDR1 LGHDT, CDR2 YNNKEL (reference sequence). This CDR3 comprises 12 residues. Trimming cost V 6 bases and J 3 bases, with 9 bases left between them. For the CDR3, the DNA is TGTGCCAGCAGTCAGACTAGCTACGAGCAGTACTTC. It specifies CASSQTSYEQYF.

This clonotype was picked up a small number of times. The CDR3, as DNA: TGTGCCAGCAGTTTGGGGACTAGCGGATACAATGAGCAGTTCTTC. Protein product: CASSLGTSGYNEQFF. This chain uses TRBV27 with TRBJ2-1; 11 bases are a match to TRBD2. The CDR3 runs 15 residues. Trimming cost V 3 bases and J 4 bases; bases outside gene matches: 2. The germline V gene encodes CDR1 MNHEY and CDR2 SMNVEV (reference sequence).

The sample holds many counts of this clonotype. The chain is built from TRBV5-1 and TRBJ1-5, with 11 positions matching TRBD1. CDR1 is SGHRS, CDR2 YFSETQ, per germline. J gave up 7 bases and V 4 bases, and 7 bases lay outside the gene matches. The CDR3 contains 15 residues. The CDR3 is CASSPTGQGAQPQHF. The CDR3 DNA follows: TGCGCCAGCAGCCCTACCGGACAGGGGGCGCAGCCCCAGCATTTT.